Shown below are 3 T cell receptor beta chains from a single sample sequenced in a study of siplizumab effects on memory and regulatory T cells (dated by TCRdb to the late 2010s). Preparation of the library involved the immunoSEQ multiplex PCR assay. Held by TCRdb, this immuneACCESS table contains in-frame sequences only and omits some clones. Under half of the omission traces to an unresolved V gene where checked; the cause of the rest is unknown. This sample gives 98,000 or so clones in total; about 93% of them show up just once. The ten largest clones take up approximately 0.67% of the sample. The sequencing input was Tregs sorted from blood. Receptors were obtained from a human donor in good health.

The V call is TRBV19, the J call TRBJ1-2, with TRBD1 matching over 7 bases. Germline V gene lookup returns CDR1 LNHDA and CDR2 SQIVND (reference sequence). This CDR3 is 12 amino acids long. J was trimmed by 8 bases and V by 7 bases; bases with no gene match: 7. The CDR3 spells CASTNRGGGYTF. CDR3 DNA: TGTGCCAGTACCAACAGGGGCGGCGGCTACACCTTC.

The chain has TRBV9 and TRBJ2-3; D call uncertain. Trimming removed 3 bases at V and 2 bases at J, with 4 bases between. This CDR3 has 12 amino acids. The germline gives CDR1 SGDLS, CDR2 YYNGEE. The CDR3 region is CASSGDTDTQYF. The DNA of the CDR3 is TGTGCCAGCAGCGGGGACACAGATACGCAGTATTTT.

The chain has TRBV30 and TRBJ1-4, with D tentatively TRBD1 (5 bases). Trimming stripped 3 bases from V and 0 bases from J, with 20 bases between. The germline gives CDR1 GTSNPN, CDR2 SVGIG (reference sequence). The CDR3 spans 18 residues. The CDR3 bases are TGTGCCTGGAGCACGAGGTGGGGCAGGGCCGCAACTAATGAAAAACTGTTTTTT. It translates to CAWSTRWGRAATNEKLFF. Based on the CDR3 plus reference TRBV30 and TRBJ1-4, the full variable domain is SQTIHQWPATLVQPVGSPLSLECTVEGTSNPNLYWYRQAAGRGLQLLFYSVGIGQISSEVPQNLSASRPQDRQFILSSKKLLLSDSGFYLCAWSTRWGRAATNEKLFFGSGTQLSVL.